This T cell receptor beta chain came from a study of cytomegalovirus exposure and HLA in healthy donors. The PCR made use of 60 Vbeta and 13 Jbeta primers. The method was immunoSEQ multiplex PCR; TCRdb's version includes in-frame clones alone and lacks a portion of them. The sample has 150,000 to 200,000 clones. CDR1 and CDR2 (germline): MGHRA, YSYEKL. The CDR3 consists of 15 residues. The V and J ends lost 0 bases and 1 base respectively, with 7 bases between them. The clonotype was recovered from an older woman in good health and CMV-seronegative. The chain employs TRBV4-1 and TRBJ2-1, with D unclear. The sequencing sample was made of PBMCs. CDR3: CASSQDRASYNEQFF. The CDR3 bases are TGCGCCAGCAGCCAAGATCGAGCGTCCTACAATGAGCAGTTCTTC.